This T cell receptor beta chain was sequenced for a study of sequential checkpoint blockade in melanoma. Study-level background: After nivolumab or ipilimumab alone, around 24 patients had week-13 rebiopsies.

Profiled with immunoSEQ multiplex PCR; TCRdb holds only in-frame clones, not every one. The data contain 7,500 to 9,500 clones, less than 25% of them singletons. This clone showed up many times. V lost 5 bases and J 1 base, leaving 14 bases between the germline ends. Germline CDR1 SGHNT, CDR2 YENEEA. CDR3 size: 15 residues. As to treatment: randomized to nivolumab then ipilimumab (arm A) or the reverse (arm B). The starting material was tumor tissue (inferred from file names), obtained from a patient given nivolumab and ipilimumab in sequence. This chain connects TRBV11-3 to TRBJ1-1; tentatively, D is TRBD1 (6 bases). The clonotype was recovered from a human donor with melanoma. The CDR3 DNA sequence: TGTGCCAGCAGCCCGCCCGGGGGGCAGAACACTGAAGCTTTCTTT. It is translated as CASSPPGGQNTEAFF. The full variable domain, in which reference TRBV11-3 and TRBJ1-1 provide the parts outside the CDR3, is EAGVVQSPRYKIIEKKQPVAFWCNPISGHNTLYWYLQNLGQGPELLIRYENEEAVDDSQLPKDRFSAERLKGVDSTLKIQPAELGDSAVYLCASSPPGGQNTEAFFGQGTRLTVV.